One T cell receptor beta chain is described in this entry. The data are from a study of blood T cell repertoires in COVID-19. For the study at large: Sites across the United States, Italy and Spain contributed samples from acute and convalescent COVID-19. The analysed material was cDNA or gDNA that came from T cells, B-cell-depleted T cells, or PBMCs.

Seattle researchers signed up patients amid active infection and tracked them longitudinally. V dropped 1 base and J dropped 4 bases, with 10 bases sitting between them. Looked up from germline, CDR1 is KGHSH and CDR2 is LQKENI. CDR3 length: 14 residues. Original handling: Amplified reference gene primers provided the basis for estimating nucleated cell counts. Some clones are missing from TCRdb's copy, which holds only in-frame ones; the method was immunoSEQ multiplex PCR. The V and J calls and clone size are taken from that table; D and trimming were inferred from the DNA. In the table there are roughly 160,000 clones, roughly 81% of which are singletons.

V gene TRBV18 combines with J gene TRBJ1-2, with D possibly TRBD1 on 5 matching bases. The sequencing sample was made of peripheral blood. The source of this sequence is a woman aged 80 or over with COVID-19, enrolled during active disease. Here the CDR3 reads CASSPQQGGYGYTF. As DNA, the CDR3 is TGTGCCAGCTCACCACAGCAGGGTGGCTATGGCTACACCTTC.